The T cell receptor (beta chain) described here comes from a study of blood T cell repertoires in COVID-19. For the study at large: Some COVID-19 samples were acute and others convalescent; all came from the United States, Italy and Spain. The cDNA or gDNA used as material had been derived from T cells, B-cell-depleted T cells, or PBMCs.

Germline V gene sequence: CDR1 MNHNS, CDR2 SASEGT. This CDR3 is built from 17 residues. Trimming removed 4 bases from V and 1 base from J; junction bases left unmatched: 6. In the source study's methods: Estimation of nucleated cell counts was performed using reference gene primer amplification. The method was immunoSEQ multiplex PCR; TCRdb's version includes in-frame clones alone and lacks a portion of them. Clone size and the V and J calls come from that table; the DNA yielded D and trimming. The table has around 250,000 clones, less than 90% seen once. The rearrangement joins TRBV6-1 to TRBJ2-6; 8 nucleotides match TRBD1. Sequencing input: peripheral blood. This TCR derives from a man between 60 and 75 years old who had recovered from COVID-19. The CDR3 DNA reads as TGTGCCAGCAGTGGAGGACAGGGACCTTCTGGGGCCAACGTCCTGACTTTC. Translation gives CASSGGQGPSGANVLTF.